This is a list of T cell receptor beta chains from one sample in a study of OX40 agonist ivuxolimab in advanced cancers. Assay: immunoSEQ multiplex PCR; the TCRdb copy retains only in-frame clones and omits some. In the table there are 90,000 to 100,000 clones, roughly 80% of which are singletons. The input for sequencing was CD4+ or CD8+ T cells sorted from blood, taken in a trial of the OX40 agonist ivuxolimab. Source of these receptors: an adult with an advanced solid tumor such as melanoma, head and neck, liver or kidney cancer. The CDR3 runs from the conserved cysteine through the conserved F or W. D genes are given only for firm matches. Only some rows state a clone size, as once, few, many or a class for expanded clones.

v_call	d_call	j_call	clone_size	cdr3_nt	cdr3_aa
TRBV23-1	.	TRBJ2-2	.	TGCGCCAGACAGGGCACCGGGGAGCTGTTTTTT	CARQGTGELFF
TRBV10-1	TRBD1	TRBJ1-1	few	TGCGCCAGCAGTGATGACAGGGCAGGAGCTTTCTTT	CASSDDRAGAFF
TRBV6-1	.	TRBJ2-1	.	TGTGCCAGCAGCACAATCGGTGAGCAGTTCTTC	CASSTIGEQFF
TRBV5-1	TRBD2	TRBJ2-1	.	TGCGCCAGCAGCCGGGGACTAGCGGAAAACAATGAGCAGTTCTTC	CASSRGLAENNEQFF
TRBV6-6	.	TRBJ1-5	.	TGTGCCAGCAGGCTTACAGGGAATAGCAATCAGCCCCAGCATTTT	CASRLTGNSNQPQHF
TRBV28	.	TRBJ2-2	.	TGTGCCAGCAGGGGGGCTAGCAGAGACACCGGGGAGCTGTTTTTT	CASRGASRDTGELFF
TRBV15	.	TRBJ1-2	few	TGTGCCACCAGCAGAGATCTTAGTGGCTACACCTTC	CATSRDLSGYTF
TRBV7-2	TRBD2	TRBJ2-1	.	TGTGCCAGCAGCCAGACTAGCAATAACAATCGAGAGCAGTTCTTC	CASSQTSNNNREQFF
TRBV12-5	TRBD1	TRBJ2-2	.	TGTGCTAGTGAAAGGGGATCGGGACAGGGAGGCACCGGGGAGCTGTTTTTT	CASERGSGQGGTGELFF
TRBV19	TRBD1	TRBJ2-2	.	TGTGCCAGCTGGGGACAGGGGTCCCCGAACACCGGGGAGCTGTTTTTT	CASWGQGSPNTGELFF
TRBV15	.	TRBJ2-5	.	TGTGCCACCGGACAGGGCGGGAGAGAGACCCAGTACTTC	CATGQGGRETQYF
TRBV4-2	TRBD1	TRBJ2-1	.	TGTGCCAGCAGCCTACTGACAGGGTCCTACAATGAGCAGTTCTTC	CASSLLTGSYNEQFF
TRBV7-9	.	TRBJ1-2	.	TGTGCCAGCAGCTTAGCCACCGGTGTAGGCATGGACTATGGCTACACCTTC	CASSLATGVGMDYGYTF
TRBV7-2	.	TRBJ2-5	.	TGTGCCAGCAGTCCGACGGGGCTACCCCAAGAGACCCAGTACTTC	CASSPTGLPQETQYF
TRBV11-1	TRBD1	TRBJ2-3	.	TGTGCCAGCAGCCCGGGACAGGGGGCTACAGATACGCAGTATTTT	CASSPGQGATDTQYF
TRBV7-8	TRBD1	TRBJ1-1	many	TGTGCCAGCAGCTTACAGGGGGCAACAAACACTGAAGCTTTCTTT	CASSLQGATNTEAFF
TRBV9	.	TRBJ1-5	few	TGTGCCAGCAGCCGGGACTCCGGCAAGCAGCCCCAGCATTTT	CASSRDSGKQPQHF
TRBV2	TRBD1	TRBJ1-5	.	TGTGCCAGCAGTTCTTGGACAGGGTACTATCAGCCCCAGCATTTT	CASSSWTGYYQPQHF
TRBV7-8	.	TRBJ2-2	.	TGTGCCAGCAGCTTAGACAGGGCGCTAACCGGGGAGCTGTTTTTT	CASSLDRALTGELFF
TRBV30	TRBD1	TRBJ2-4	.	TGTGCCTGGAGACCCAGACAGGGGTCCAAAAACATTCAGTACTTC	CAWRPRQGSKNIQYF
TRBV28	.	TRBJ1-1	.	TGTGCCAGCAGTAGGCGGGGCATGAACACTGAAGCTTTCTTT	CASSRRGMNTEAFF
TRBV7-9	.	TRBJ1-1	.	TGTGCCAGCAGCTTAGCCCCGGCCACTGAAGCTTTCTTT	CASSLAPATEAFF
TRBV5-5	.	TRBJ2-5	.	TGTGCCAGCAGCTTCCAGACAGTATCCCAAGAGACCCAGTACTTC	CASSFQTVSQETQYF
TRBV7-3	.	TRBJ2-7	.	TGTGCCAGCAGCTTAAGTCCGTTCGGGTACGAGCAGTACTTC	CASSLSPFGYEQYF
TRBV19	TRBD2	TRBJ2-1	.	TGTGCCAGTAGTATAGCGGGACTAGCGGGCGTAAACGCCAATGAGCAGTTCTTC	CASSIAGLAGVNANEQFF
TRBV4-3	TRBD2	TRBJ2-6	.	TGCGCCAGCAGCCAAGATGCAAGGATAACTAGCGGTTCTGGGGCCAACGTCCTGACTTTC	CASSQDARITSGSGANVLTF
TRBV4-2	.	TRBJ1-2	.	TGTGCCAGCAGCCAAGTGGCCGGGAACTATGGCTACACCTTC	CASSQVAGNYGYTF
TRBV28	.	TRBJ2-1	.	TGTGCCAGCAGACTCCTCCCTGACAGTCCCCATGAGCAGTTCTTC	CASRLLPDSPHEQFF
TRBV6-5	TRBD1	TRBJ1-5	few	TGTGCCAGCAGTGGACAGGGGGTATGGAATCAGCCCCAGCATTTT	CASSGQGVWNQPQHF
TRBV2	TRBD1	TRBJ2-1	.	TGTGCCAGCAATATCTTACAGGGGCATGAGCAGTTCTTC	CASNILQGHEQFF
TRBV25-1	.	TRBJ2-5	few	TGTGCCAGCAGTGAATGGGCTTTCCAAGAGACCCAGTACTTC	CASSEWAFQETQYF
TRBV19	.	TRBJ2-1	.	TGTGCCAGTAGTAAAGGGAGTGGCCATGAGCAGTTCTTC	CASSKGSGHEQFF
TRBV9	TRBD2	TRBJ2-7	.	TGTGCCAGCAGCCCCTTTGGGTTAGCGGGTAACGAGCAGTACTTC	CASSPFGLAGNEQYF
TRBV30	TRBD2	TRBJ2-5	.	TGTGCCTGGAGCGGACTAGCGGGAAAGGGAGAGACCCAGTACTTC	CAWSGLAGKGETQYF
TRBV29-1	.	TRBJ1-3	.	TGCAGCGGACACTCTGGAAACACCATATATTTT	CSGHSGNTIYF
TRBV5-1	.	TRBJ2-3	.	TGCGCCAGCAGCGAGACTCTTGATACGCAGTATTTT	CASSETLDTQYF
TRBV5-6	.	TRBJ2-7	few	TGTGCCAGCAGCTTCCCGAAGCAGGGGACTTACGAGCAGTACTTC	CASSFPKQGTYEQYF
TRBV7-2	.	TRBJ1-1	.	TGTGCCAGCAGCTTAGGGCAGGTAAACACTGAAGCTTTCTTT	CASSLGQVNTEAFF
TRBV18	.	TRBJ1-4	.	TGTGCCAGCTCACCAAAAGAGGTGTCAGATGAAAAACTGTTTTTT	CASSPKEVSDEKLFF
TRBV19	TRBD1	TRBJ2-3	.	TGTGCCAGTAGGTTACCGGGACAGGGCGCAGATACGCAGTATTTT	CASRLPGQGADTQYF
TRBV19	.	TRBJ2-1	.	TGTGCCACCCATGGCCGGGACGGACCCTACAATGAGCAGTTCTTC	CATHGRDGPYNEQFF
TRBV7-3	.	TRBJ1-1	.	TGTGCCAGCAGCCTAGAGGGAGCTAACACTGAAGCTTTCTTT	CASSLEGANTEAFF
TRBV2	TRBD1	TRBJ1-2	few	TGTGCCAGCAGTACAGGGGGCGCCTATGGCTACACCTTC	CASSTGGAYGYTF
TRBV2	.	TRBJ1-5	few	TGTGCCAGCAGTGGGAACAATCAGCCCCAGCATTTT	CASSGNNQPQHF
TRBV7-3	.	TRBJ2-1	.	TGTGCCAGCAGCCCCGGGGGCAGATACAATGAGCAGTTCTTC	CASSPGGRYNEQFF